This TCR beta chain was captured in a study of blood T cells in healthy people across ages. General study results and limits: While age rose, TCR beta diversity per million T cells dropped in a roughly linear way.

With a J-beta primer mix and a sample-barcoded 5' primer, a second PCR ran roughly 7 to 11 cycles. Each cDNA molecule, via a template-switch adaptor with 12 random nucleotides, was tagged. TCRdb re-called the 5' RACE reads with MiXCR, one entry per CDR3 protein. The sample shows 1.5 million to 1.9 million distinct CDR3 sequences, 40% to 45% of them seen only once. Healthy Caucasian individuals from Russia aged roughly 6 to 90 served as donors. No fewer than 6 million PBMCs went into each sample. With V trimmed by 3 bases and J by 6 bases, 7 bases remained unmatched. This CDR3 is built from 15 residues. In regard to this clonotype: Its antigen is undetermined.

The TCR comes from a woman between 18 and 29 years old in good health. The material sequenced was blood. V is TRBV12-3 or TRBV12-4 and J is TRBJ1-5, with 8 positions matching TRBD1. CDR3 nucleotides: TGTGCCAGCAGTTTTTCCAGGGGGCCGGGTCAGCCCCAGCATTTT. Residues: CASSFSRGPGQPQHF.